Listed below are T cell receptor beta chains from one sample, sequenced in a study of cytomegalovirus exposure and HLA in healthy donors. Sequencing used immunoSEQ multiplex PCR; TCRdb keeps in-frame clones, though not all of them. The top ten clones hold less than 3% of a sample with about 120,000 clones, roughly 70% of them seen once. Source material: PBMCs. These receptors all come from a woman aged 35 to 49 in good health and CMV-seropositive. CDR3s include the opening cysteine and the closing phenylalanine or tryptophan. Fields, in order: V gene, D gene, CDR3 length, clone size, J gene, CDR3 protein, CDR3 DNA. The D gene is left open where the match is weak. Expanded clones get a size class; other rows say once, few or many, or leave the size out.

TRBV10-3	TRBD2	17	-	TRBJ2-5	CAISGGRTSGYQETQYF	TGTGCCATCAGCGGGGGGCGGACTAGCGGTTACCAAGAGACCCAGTACTTC
TRBV27	-	15	-	TRBJ2-5	CASSLSGLKSETQYF	TGTGCCAGCAGTTTATCGGGCCTAAAATCGGAGACCCAGTACTTC
TRBV5-4	TRBD2	15	-	TRBJ2-7	CASSPSGGEHYEQYF	TGTGCCAGCAGCCCTAGCGGGGGGGAACACTACGAGCAGTACTTC
TRBV6-5	-	15	once	TRBJ2-7	CASSYSSASSYEQYF	TGTGCCAGCAGTTACTCCTCCGCGAGCTCCTACGAGCAGTACTTC
TRBV19	-	14	-	TRBJ2-5	CASRTQAGRETQYF	TGTGCCAGTAGGACGCAAGCAGGGCGGGAGACCCAGTACTTC
TRBV5-4	TRBD1	14	once	TRBJ1-2	CASSTNRGQDGYTF	TGTGCCAGCAGCACCAACAGGGGGCAAGATGGCTACACCTTC
TRBV4-1	TRBD2	17	-	TRBJ2-7	CASSRSATSGPTYEQYF	TGCGCCAGCAGCCGCTCCGCAACTAGCGGTCCTACCTACGAGCAGTACTTC
TRBV7-3	-	14	-	TRBJ2-3	CASSLTGAADTQYF	TGTGCCAGCAGCTTAACGGGGGCGGCAGATACGCAGTATTTT
TRBV11-2	TRBD1	12	once	TRBJ1-2	CASSLVQGADTF	TGTGCCAGCAGCTTAGTACAGGGGGCGGACACCTTC
TRBV30	-	16	-	TRBJ1-2	CAWSAFYLAGNYGYTF	TGTGCCTGGAGTGCGTTTTATTTGGCGGGGAACTATGGCTACACCTTC
TRBV27	-	17	-	TRBJ1-6	CASSLGPGGAARSPLHF	TGTGCCAGCAGTTTGGGCCCCGGGGGGGCCGCACGGTCACCCCTCCACTTT
TRBV6-5	TRBD1	15	-	TRBJ1-2	CASSYSTGANYGYTF	TGTGCCAGCAGTTACTCTACAGGGGCTAACTATGGCTACACCTTC
TRBV19	-	13	-	TRBJ1-1	CASSATGNTEAFF	TGTGCCAGTAGTGCAACAGGGAACACTGAAGCTTTCTTT
TRBV29-1	TRBD2	13	-	TRBJ2-1	CSVAGGVDNEQFF	TGCAGCGTTGCGGGGGGGGTTGACAATGAGCAGTTCTTC
TRBV5-1	-	13	-	TRBJ1-1	CASSIIRGTEAFF	TGCGCCAGCAGCATCATTCGGGGCACTGAAGCTTTCTTT
TRBV30	TRBD2	15	-	TRBJ2-5	CAWRSQRGPQETQYF	TGTGCCTGGAGGTCCCAGCGGGGGCCCCAAGAGACCCAGTACTTC
TRBV11-2	-	16	few	TRBJ2-7	CASSSPYRGGQNEQYF	TGTGCCAGCAGCTCGCCTTACAGGGGAGGACAAAACGAGCAGTACTTC
TRBV5-4	TRBD1	14	-	TRBJ2-7	CASRGDRGVYEQYF	TGTGCCAGCAGGGGGGACAGGGGTGTCTACGAGCAGTACTTC